The clone carrying this T cell receptor beta chain was seen once. Its matching antigen is unknown. The data were taken from a study of OX40 agonist ivuxolimab in advanced cancers. Study observations and caveats: More expanded clones were found, on average, in CD8+ than in CD4+ T cells.

Assay used: immunoSEQ multiplex PCR; TCRdb lists only in-frame clones, some missing. This table holds 70,000 or so clones, roughly 88% found once. The CDR3 sequence is 15 residues long. CDR1 MNHEY and CDR2 SVGAGI come from the germline V gene. V dropped 6 bases and J dropped 0 bases, with 13 bases sitting between them. The sample consisted of CD4+ or CD8+ T cells sorted from blood, taken in a trial of the OX40 agonist ivuxolimab. V and J are TRBV6-5 and TRBJ2-3; the D gene is possibly TRBD2 (6 bases). The sequence was obtained from an adult with an advanced solid tumor such as melanoma, head and neck, liver or kidney cancer. The CDR3 spells CASRRDWDSTDTQYF. The CDR3 DNA reads as TGTGCCAGCAGGAGGGACTGGGATAGCACAGATACGCAGTATTTT.